Given below is one T cell receptor (beta chain) in context. This clonotype has at least ten counts. This clone's antigen is unknown. Base qualities are not recorded, but no much larger clone differs from it by a single base. The meaning of the sample's time point label: newly diagnosed GD, antithyroid drugs for less than 3 months. RNA was extracted from PBMCs in TRIzol for both TCR sequencing and RNA sequencing. The diagnosis of Graves' disease followed American Thyroid Association guidelines. Patients for the study were recruited at an endocrinology department in Xi'an, China. From each patient, 7.5 to 9.5 milliliters of peripheral blood was collected into an EDTA anticoagulant tube. Ficoll Paque Plus density gradient separation was used to isolate PBMCs, and no further T cell sorting was performed. An Agilent 2100 Bioanalyzer and agarose gel were used to check RNA quality, and a NanoDrop 2000 was used to measure RNA concentration.

This sample is part of a study of regulatory T cells in long-lasting Graves disease (dated by TCRdb to about 2021). Regarding the study in general: Patients with newly diagnosed Graves' disease had been on antithyroid drugs for under 3 months. Patients with persistent Graves' disease were compared with patients with newly diagnosed Graves' disease using TCR sequencing and RNA sequencing of peripheral blood. A total of 33 samples underwent TCR sequencing, from around 13 patients with persistent Graves' disease and some 20 patients with newly diagnosed Graves' disease. The study took place in China and was registered as a clinical trial.

From a lookup of the germline V gene (reference sequence), CDR1 and CDR2 are GTSNPN and SVGIG. V drops 7 bases and J drops 3 bases, leaving 10 bases in between. From cysteine to phenylalanine, the CDR3 is 13 amino acids long. Kept here is only the CDR3 DNA, which spans 39 bases and is read in frame from base 1. The study at large found these results: Persistent patients shared more public clonotypes among themselves (2,741) than newly diagnosed patients did (approximately 970). The authors noted that the small sample size was a limitation that may lower accuracy. Persistent Graves' disease patients showed lower TCR Shannon entropy and fewer highly expanded clones than newly diagnosed patients, suggesting clonal expansion. Persistent disease showed preferential use of TRBV28, TRBJ1-2 and TRBJ2-5, whereas newly diagnosed disease favored TRBV20-1 and TRBJ2-1. Only peripheral blood was studied, because thyroid tissue, the primary lesion, was inaccessible. Sequencing and analysis were restricted to the TCR beta chain.

Libraries were built with multiplex PCR. Sequencing was carried out with an Illumina HiSeq 4000. To build TCR beta libraries, CDR3 regions were amplified by Arm-PCR using iRepertoire HTBI primers. Before sequencing, the PCR products underwent gel purification. Per the source publication's procedure: Gene usage analysis of CDR3 amino acid clonotypes used the approximately 62 TRBV and more than 13 TRBJ segments found across samples. COPE and FqMerger were used to merge the filtered high-quality paired reads into contigs. BLAST was used to align contigs to the IMGT TRBV, TRBD and TRBJ reference genes, and CDR3 was defined following IMGT. Any clonotype with a frequency above 0.1% was counted as a highly expanded clone. Shannon entropy was used to measure repertoire diversity, and the Gini coefficient was used to measure V-J evenness. Public clonotypes were defined as clonotypes shared by more than one individual. TCRdb reprocessing: public reads trimmed at Q25 with fastp, clones called with MiXCR, in-frame beta chains kept. Duplicate CDR3 protein sequences are folded into a single record with the most common DNA and genes. TCRdb's processing, not the authors' own work, is the source of the V and J calls. Recorded for this sample are about 300,000 distinct CDR3 sequences; 18% of them occurred a single time. Of the sample, around 37% falls within the top ten clones.

The chain joins TRBV30 to TRBJ1-6; matching of 6 bases hints at TRBD1 as the D gene. This TCR derives from a female donor with Graves disease. The specimen was peripheral blood mononuclear cells (PBMCs), collected at new diagnosis, from a patient treated with antithyroid drugs. For the CDR3, the sequence is CAFRTDYNSPLHF. The nucleotide sequence is given as TGTGCCTTTAGGACAGACTATAATTCACCCCTCCACTTT.